The source of this T cell receptor beta chain is a study of shared clonotypes between healthy human individuals. Study outcomes and limitations: The generation probabilities recorded for non-shared clonotypes fell below those of clonotypes shared by all four donors.

Naivety among CD8 cells was defined by CD45RO negativity and positive CCR7 selection, thereby excluding terminally differentiated effector memory CD45RA+ cells. Donors included only healthy HIV-negative adults lacking recent acute infections or vaccinations. Note on this clone: Its antigen is undetermined.

This CDR3 has 14 residues. CDR1 and CDR2 from the germline V gene are MNHEY and SMNVEV (reference sequence). Trimming took 5 bases from V and 12 from J; bases not matched to a gene: 15. Genomic DNA belonging to each subset was distributed in equal measure over several immunoSEQ plates. Assay used: immunoSEQ multiplex PCR; TCRdb lists only in-frame clones, some missing. The sample has about 2 million clones; around 96% are singletons. The genes are TRBV27 and TRBJ1-1; 7 bases agree with TRBD1. The sequence was collected from a man younger than 30 in good health. The sequencing input was naive CD8+ T cells sorted from blood. CDR3 coding DNA: TGTGCCAGCAGTCTCCGCGGGACAGTCGGGGAGACTTTCTTT. As protein: CASSLRGTVGETFF.